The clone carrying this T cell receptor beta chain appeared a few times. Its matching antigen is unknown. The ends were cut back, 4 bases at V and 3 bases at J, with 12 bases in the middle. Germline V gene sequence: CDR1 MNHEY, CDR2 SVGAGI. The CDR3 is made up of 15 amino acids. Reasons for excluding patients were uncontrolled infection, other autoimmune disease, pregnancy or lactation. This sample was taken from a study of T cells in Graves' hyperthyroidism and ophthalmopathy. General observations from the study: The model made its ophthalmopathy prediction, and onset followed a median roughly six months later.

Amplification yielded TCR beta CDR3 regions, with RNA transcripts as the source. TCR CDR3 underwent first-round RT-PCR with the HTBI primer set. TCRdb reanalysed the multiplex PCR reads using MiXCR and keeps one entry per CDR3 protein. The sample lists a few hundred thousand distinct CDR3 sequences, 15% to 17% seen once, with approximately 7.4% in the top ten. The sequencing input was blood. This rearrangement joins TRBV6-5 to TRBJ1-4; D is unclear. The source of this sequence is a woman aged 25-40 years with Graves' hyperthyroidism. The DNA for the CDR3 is TGTGCCAGCAGTTCCCGCCCGGCACCTAATGAAAAACTGTTTTTT. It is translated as CASSSRPAPNEKLFF.